The text below deals with one T cell receptor (beta chain). No antigen is known for it. It was through 5'RACE template switching that TCR cDNA was made, with a universal primer site and UMIs added. TCRdb re-called the 5' RACE reads with MiXCR, one entry per CDR3 protein. Altogether 120,000 or so distinct CDR3 sequences are present, roughly 15% being singletons, with the ten largest covering approximately 39%. The data were taken from a study of T cells after yellow fever vaccination. Whole-study context: Researchers used SMART-Seq v4 Ultra Low Input to prepare fractions that had low cell numbers.

Germline V gene lookup returns CDR1 DFQATT and CDR2 SNEGSKA (reference sequence). The CDR3 has 14 residues. V was trimmed by 6 bases and J by 8 bases, leaving 20 bases between them. Study-level points and caveats: Post-booster samples contained most primary-vaccination clones (around 95% CD4, about 90% CD8).

This TCR derives from a man between 18 and 35 years old who received the YFV17D yellow fever vaccine. The chain combines TRBV20-1 with TRBJ2-1, with D possibly TRBD1 on 5 matching bases. The sample consisted of CD8+ T cells sorted from PBMCs, taken 5 days after the yellow fever booster vaccination. CDR3 residues: CSAESDSPRDEQFF. CDR3 nucleotide sequence: TGCAGTGCAGAATCCGACAGCCCTAGGGATGAGCAGTTCTTC.